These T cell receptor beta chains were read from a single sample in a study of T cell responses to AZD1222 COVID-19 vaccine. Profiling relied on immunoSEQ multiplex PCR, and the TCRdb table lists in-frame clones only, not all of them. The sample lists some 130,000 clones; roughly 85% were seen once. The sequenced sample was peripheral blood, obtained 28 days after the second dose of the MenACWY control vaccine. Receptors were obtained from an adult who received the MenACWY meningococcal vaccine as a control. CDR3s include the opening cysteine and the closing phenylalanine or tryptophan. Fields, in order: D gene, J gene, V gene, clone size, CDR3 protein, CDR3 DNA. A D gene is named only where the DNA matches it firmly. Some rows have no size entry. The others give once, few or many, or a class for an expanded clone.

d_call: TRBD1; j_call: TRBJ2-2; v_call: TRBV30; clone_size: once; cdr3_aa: CAWSYNRGLTGELFF; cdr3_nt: TGTGCCTGGAGTTACAACAGGGGGCTTACCGGGGAGCTGTTTTTT
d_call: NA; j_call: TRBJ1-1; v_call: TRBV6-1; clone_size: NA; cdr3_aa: CASSEGVGQFEAFF; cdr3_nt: TGTGCCAGCAGTGAGGGGGTTGGGCAGTTTGAAGCTTTCTTT
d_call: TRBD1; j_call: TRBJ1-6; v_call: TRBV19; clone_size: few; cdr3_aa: CASRDPRQGQNPPLHF; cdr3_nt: TGTGCCAGTCGCGACCCCAGACAGGGCCAGAATCCACCCCTCCACTTT
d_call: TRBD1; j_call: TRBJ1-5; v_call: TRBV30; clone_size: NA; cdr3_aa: CAWSLDRVYQPQHF; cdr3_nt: TGTGCCTGGAGTTTAGACAGGGTCTATCAGCCCCAGCATTTT
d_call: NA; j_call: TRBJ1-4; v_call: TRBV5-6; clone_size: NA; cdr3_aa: CASSVRGGEKLFF; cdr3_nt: TGTGCCAGCAGCGTGCGGGGGGGTGAAAAACTGTTTTTT
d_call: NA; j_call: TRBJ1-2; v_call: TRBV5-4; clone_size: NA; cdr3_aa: CASSLEAANYGYTF; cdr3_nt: TGTGCCAGCAGCTTGGAGGCAGCTAACTATGGCTACACCTTC
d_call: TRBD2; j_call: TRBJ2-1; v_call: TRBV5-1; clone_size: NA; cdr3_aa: CASSLPSGSADEQFF; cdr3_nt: TGCGCCAGCAGCTTACCAAGCGGGAGCGCCGATGAGCAGTTCTTC
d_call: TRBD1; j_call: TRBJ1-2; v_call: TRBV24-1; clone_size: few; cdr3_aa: CATSGQGINYGYTF; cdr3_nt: TGTGCCACCAGCGGACAGGGGATTAACTATGGCTACACCTTC
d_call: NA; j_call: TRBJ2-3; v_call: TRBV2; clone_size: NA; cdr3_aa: CASSEDTDTQYF; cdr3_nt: TGTGCCAGCAGTGAAGACACAGATACGCAGTATTTT
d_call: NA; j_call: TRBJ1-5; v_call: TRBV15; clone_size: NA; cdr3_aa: CATSREERSSNQPQHF; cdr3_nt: TGTGCCACCAGCAGAGAGGAACGTAGTAGCAATCAGCCCCAGCATTTT
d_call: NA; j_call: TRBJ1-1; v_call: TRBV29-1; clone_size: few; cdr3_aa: CSAQWGGTEAFF; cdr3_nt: TGCAGCGCCCAATGGGGGGGCACTGAAGCTTTCTTT
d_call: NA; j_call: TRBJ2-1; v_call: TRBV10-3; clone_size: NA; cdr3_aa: CAISEVGFPYNEQFF; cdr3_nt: TGTGCCATCAGCGAAGTTGGGTTCCCCTACAATGAGCAGTTCTTC
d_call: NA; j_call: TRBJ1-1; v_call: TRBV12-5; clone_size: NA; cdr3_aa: CASGFIRTDPTEAFF; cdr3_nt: TGTGCTAGTGGTTTCATAAGGACAGACCCCACTGAAGCTTTCTTT
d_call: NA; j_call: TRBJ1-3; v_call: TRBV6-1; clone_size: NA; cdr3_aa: CASSESGRDTIYF; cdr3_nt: TGTGCCAGCAGTGAATCAGGTCGGGACACCATATATTTT
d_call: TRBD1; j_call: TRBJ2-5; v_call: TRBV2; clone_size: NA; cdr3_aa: CASSLDRDETQYF; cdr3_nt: TGTGCCAGCAGTCTAGACAGGGACGAGACCCAGTACTTC
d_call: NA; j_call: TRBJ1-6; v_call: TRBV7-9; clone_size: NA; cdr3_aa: CASSLLGVNSPLHF; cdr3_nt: TGTGCCAGCAGCCTCCTAGGGGTTAATTCACCCCTCCACTTT
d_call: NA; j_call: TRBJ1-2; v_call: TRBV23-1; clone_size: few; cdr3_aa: CASSQSRTQNYGYTF; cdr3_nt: TGCGCCAGCAGTCAATCGCGAACCCAAAACTATGGCTACACCTTC
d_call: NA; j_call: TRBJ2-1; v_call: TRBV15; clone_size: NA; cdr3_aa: CATSGHQNYNEQFF; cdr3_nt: TGTGCCACCAGCGGACACCAGAATTACAATGAGCAGTTCTTC
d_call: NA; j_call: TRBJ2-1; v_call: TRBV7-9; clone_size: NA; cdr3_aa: CASRSLRGEQFF; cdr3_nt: TGTGCCAGCAGGTCCCTCCGGGGTGAGCAGTTCTTC
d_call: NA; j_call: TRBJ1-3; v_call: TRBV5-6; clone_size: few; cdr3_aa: CASSSPTGEGNTIYF; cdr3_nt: TGTGCCAGCAGCTCGCCTACGGGGGAGGGAAACACCATATATTTT
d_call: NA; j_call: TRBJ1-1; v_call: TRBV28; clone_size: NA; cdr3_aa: CASTTMAGGAEAFF; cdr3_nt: TGTGCCAGCACTACAATGGCCGGGGGGGCTGAAGCTTTCTTT
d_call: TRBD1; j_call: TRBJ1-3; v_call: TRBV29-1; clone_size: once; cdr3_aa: CSVEEQGPGNTIYF; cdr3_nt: TGCAGCGTTGAAGAACAGGGGCCGGGAAACACCATATATTTT
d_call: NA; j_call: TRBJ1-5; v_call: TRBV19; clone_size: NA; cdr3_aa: CASSISPVSWNQPQHF; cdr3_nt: TGTGCCAGTAGTATTAGCCCCGTCAGTTGGAATCAGCCCCAGCATTTT
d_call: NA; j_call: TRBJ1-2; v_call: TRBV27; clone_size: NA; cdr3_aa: CASSLNRVVGYTF; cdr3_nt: TGTGCCAGCAGTTTAAACAGGGTGGTCGGCTACACCTTC
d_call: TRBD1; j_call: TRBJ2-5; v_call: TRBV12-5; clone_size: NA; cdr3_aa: CASGSRTGQETQYF; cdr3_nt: TGTGCTAGTGGTTCCAGGACAGGGCAAGAGACCCAGTACTTC
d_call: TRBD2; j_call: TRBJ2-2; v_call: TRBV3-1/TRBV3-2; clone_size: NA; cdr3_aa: CASSPTSGRAKLNTGELFF; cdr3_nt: TGTGCCAGCAGCCCGACTAGCGGGAGGGCAAAACTGAACACCGGGGAGCTGTTTTTT
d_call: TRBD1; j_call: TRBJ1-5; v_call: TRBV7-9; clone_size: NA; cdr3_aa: CASSGGQVSNQPQHF; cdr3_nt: TGTGCCAGCAGCGGGGGACAGGTTAGCAATCAGCCCCAGCATTTT
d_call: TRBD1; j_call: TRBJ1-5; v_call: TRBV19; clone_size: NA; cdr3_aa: CASSIDLGTGGWSSNQPQHF; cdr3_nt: TGTGCCAGTAGTATAGATCTGGGGACAGGGGGTTGGAGTAGCAATCAGCCCCAGCATTTT
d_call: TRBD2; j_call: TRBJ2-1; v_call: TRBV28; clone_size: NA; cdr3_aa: CASSGTSGGDAYNEQFF; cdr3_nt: TGTGCCAGCAGCGGGACTAGCGGGGGGGACGCCTACAATGAGCAGTTCTTC
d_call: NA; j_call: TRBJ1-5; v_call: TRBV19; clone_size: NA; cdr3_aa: CASSIDRGQPQHF; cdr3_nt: TGTGCCAGTAGTATAGATCGGGGCCAGCCCCAGCATTTT
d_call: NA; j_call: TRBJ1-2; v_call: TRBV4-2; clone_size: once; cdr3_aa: CASSQGRADQGYTF; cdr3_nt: TGTGCCAGCAGCCAAGGCCGGGCCGACCAGGGCTACACCTTC
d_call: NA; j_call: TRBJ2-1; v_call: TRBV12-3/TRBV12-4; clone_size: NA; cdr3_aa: CASSFRVFNEQFF; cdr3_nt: TGTGCCAGCAGTTTTAGGGTCTTCAATGAGCAGTTCTTC
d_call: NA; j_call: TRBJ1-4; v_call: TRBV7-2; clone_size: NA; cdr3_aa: CASSSDRPTNEKLFF; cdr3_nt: TGTGCCAGCAGCTCAGACAGACCAACTAATGAAAAACTGTTTTTT
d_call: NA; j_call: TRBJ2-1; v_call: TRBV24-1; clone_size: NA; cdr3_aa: CATSDPTSYEQFF; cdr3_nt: TGTGCCACCAGTGACCCGACCTCGTATGAGCAGTTCTTC
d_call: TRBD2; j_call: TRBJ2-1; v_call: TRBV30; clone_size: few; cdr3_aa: CAWRLAGAGEQFF; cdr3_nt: TGTGCCTGGAGACTAGCGGGAGCGGGGGAGCAGTTCTTC
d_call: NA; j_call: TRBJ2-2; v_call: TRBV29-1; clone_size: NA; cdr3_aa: CSVEAQMTGELFF; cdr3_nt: TGCAGCGTTGAAGCCCAGATGACCGGGGAGCTGTTTTTT
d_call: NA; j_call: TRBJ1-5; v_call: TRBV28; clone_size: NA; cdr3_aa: CASSSTDNQPQHF; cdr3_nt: TGTGCCAGCAGTTCGACAGACAATCAGCCCCAGCATTTT
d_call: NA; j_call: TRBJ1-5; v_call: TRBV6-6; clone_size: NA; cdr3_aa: CASSYSTALNQPQHF; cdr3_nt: TGTGCCAGCAGTTACTCGACAGCTCTTAATCAGCCCCAGCATTTT
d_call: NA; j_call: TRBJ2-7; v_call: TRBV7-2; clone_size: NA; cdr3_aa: CASSQVSGPRDEQYF; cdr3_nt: TGTGCCAGCAGCCAAGTTAGTGGGCCTAGGGACGAGCAGTACTTC
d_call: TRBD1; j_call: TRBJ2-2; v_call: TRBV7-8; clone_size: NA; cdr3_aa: CASSQGQGDTGELFF; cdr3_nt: TGTGCCAGCAGCCAAGGACAGGGAGACACCGGGGAGCTGTTTTTT